This T cell receptor beta chain is drawn from a study of blood T cell repertoires in COVID-19. The J segment lost 4 bases and the V segment lost 4 bases, leaving 5 bases of the junction unmatched. The CDR3 has 15 amino acids. Germline-derived CDR1 and CDR2 are SGHRS and YFSETQ. In the original analysis: Amplified reference gene primers provided the basis for estimating nucleated cell counts. Profiling relied on immunoSEQ multiplex PCR, and the TCRdb table lists in-frame clones only, not all of them. Clone size and V and J calls were adopted from that table, with D and trimming inferred from the DNA. The profile covers about 230,000 clones, with nearly 90% appearing a single time and 12% taken by the ten largest.

Material for sequencing was peripheral blood. The gene calls are TRBV5-1 and TRBJ2-3; 11 positions match TRBD2. The receptor's source is a young woman who had recovered from COVID-19. The CDR3 bases are TGCGCCAGCAGCATGACTAGCGGGAATGCAGATACGCAGTATTTT. This codes for CASSMTSGNADTQYF.